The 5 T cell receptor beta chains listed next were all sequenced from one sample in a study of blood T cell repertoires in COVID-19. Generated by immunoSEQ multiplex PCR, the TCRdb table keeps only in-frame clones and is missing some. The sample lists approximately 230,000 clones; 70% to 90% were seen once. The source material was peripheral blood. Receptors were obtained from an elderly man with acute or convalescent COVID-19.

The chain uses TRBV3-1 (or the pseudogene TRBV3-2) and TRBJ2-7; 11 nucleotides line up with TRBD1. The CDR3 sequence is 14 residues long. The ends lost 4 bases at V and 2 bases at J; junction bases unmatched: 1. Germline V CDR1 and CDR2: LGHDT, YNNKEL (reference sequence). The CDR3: CASSRTGGPYEQYF. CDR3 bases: TGTGCCAGCAGCCGGACAGGGGGCCCCTACGAGCAGTACTTC.

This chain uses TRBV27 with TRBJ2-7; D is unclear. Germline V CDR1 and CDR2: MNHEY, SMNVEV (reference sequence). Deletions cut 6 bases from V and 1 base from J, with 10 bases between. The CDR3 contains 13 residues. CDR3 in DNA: TGTGCCAGCAGCTCGGTAAATTCCTACGAGCAGTACTTC. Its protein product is CASSSVNSYEQYF.

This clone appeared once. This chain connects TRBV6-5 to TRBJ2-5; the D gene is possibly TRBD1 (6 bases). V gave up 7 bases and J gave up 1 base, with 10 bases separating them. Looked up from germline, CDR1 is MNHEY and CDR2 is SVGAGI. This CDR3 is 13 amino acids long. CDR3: CASIGQLQETQYF. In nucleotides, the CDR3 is TGTGCCAGCATTGGACAGCTCCAAGAGACCCAGTACTTC.

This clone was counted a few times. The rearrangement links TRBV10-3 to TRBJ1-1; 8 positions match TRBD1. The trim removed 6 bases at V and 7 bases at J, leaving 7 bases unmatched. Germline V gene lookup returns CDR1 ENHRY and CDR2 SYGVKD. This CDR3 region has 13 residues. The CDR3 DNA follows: TGTGCCATCAGGGAAGACAGGGGAGTTGAAGCTTTCTTT. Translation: CAIREDRGVEAFF.

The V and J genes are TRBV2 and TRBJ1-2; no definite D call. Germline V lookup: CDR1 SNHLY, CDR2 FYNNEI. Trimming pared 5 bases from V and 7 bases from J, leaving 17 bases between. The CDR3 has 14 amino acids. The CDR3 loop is CASSRDPQGGGYTF. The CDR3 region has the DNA TGTGCCAGCAGTAGGGATCCCCAAGGAGGTGGCTACACCTTC.